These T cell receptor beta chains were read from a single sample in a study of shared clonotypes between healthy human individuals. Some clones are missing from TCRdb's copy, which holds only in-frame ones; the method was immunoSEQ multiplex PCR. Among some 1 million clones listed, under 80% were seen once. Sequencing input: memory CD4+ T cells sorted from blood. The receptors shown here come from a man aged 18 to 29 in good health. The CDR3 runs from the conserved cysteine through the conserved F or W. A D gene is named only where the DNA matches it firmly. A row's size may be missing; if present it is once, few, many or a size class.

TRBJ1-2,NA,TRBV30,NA,TGTGCCTGCCCTTTAACGGGGATCGGGAACTATGGCTACACCTTC,CACPLTGIGNYGYTF
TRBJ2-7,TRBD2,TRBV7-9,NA,TGTGCCACCAACGGGGGGTCATACGAGCAGTACTTC,CATNGGSYEQYF
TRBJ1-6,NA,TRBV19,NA,TGTGCCAGTAGTATCGGCCAGGGGCTTAATTCACCCCTCCACTTT,CASSIGQGLNSPLHF
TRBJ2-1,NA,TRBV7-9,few,TGTGCCAGCAGCTTACCCGACTTTGCGAGCTCCTACAATGAGCAGTTCTTC,CASSLPDFASSYNEQFF
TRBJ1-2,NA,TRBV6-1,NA,TGTGCCAGCAGTGAAGCAGGGGCAGCCGGCCTATATGGCTACACCTTC,CASSEAGAAGLYGYTF
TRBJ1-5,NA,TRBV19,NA,TGTGCCAGTAGTATAGTTGGGGCTGACAATCAGCCCCAGCATTTT,CASSIVGADNQPQHF
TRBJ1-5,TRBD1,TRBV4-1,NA,TGCGCCAGCAGCCAAGATAAAGTCCCGGGACAGGGACAGCCCCAGCATTTT,CASSQDKVPGQGQPQHF
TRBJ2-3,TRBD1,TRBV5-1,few,TGCGCCAGCAGCTCGTCGCTCCGACAGGGATTAGATACGCAGTATTTT,CASSSSLRQGLDTQYF
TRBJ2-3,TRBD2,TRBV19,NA,TGTGCCAGTAGTATTCGGCTAGCGGGGGTTAGCACAGATACGCAGTATTTT,CASSIRLAGVSTDTQYF
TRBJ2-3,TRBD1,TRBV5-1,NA,TGCGCCAGCAGCTCGCGGACAGGGAGTAGCACAGATACGCAGTATTTT,CASSSRTGSSTDTQYF
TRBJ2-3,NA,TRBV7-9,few,TGTGCCAGCAGTTTTCAGGGGCTTGCGCAGTATTTT,CASSFQGLAQYF
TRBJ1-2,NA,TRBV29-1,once,TGCAGCGTTGAAGTCAGGGGCCAAGATGGCTACACCTTC,CSVEVRGQDGYTF
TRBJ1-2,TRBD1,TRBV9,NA,TGTGCCATCTACCTAGAGGACAGGGAGGTAGAATCCTATGGCTACACCTTC,CAIYLEDREVESYGYTF
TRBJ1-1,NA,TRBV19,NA,TGTGCCAGTACCAGGGACCGAATTAACACTGAAGCTTTCTTT,CASTRDRINTEAFF
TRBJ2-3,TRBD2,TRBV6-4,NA,TGTGCCAGCAGCAGAACTAGCGATGGGAGCACAGATACGCAGTATTTT,CASSRTSDGSTDTQYF
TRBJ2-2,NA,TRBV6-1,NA,TGTGCCAGCAGTGAAGGGGGACATATCACCGGGGAGCTGTTTTTT,CASSEGGHITGELFF
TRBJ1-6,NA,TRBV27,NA,TGTGCCAGCAGCTCCTCGGGGGGGAAAGGGAATTCACCCCTCCACTTT,CASSSSGGKGNSPLHF
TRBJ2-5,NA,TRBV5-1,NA,TGCGCCAGCAGCTTGGGGGCGCATCAAGAGACCCAGTACTTC,CASSLGAHQETQYF
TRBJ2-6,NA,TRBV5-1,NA,TGCGCCAGCAGCCCGGACTCCTCTGGGGCCAACGTCCTGACTTTC,CASSPDSSGANVLTF
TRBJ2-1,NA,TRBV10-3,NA,TGTGCCATCAGTGAGGGTCTAGCCACGATCTCCTACAATGAGCAGTTCTTC,CAISEGLATISYNEQFF
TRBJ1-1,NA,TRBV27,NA,TGTGCCAGCAGTTTTGGACCGAACACTGAAGCTTTCTTT,CASSFGPNTEAFF
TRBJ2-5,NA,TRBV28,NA,TGTGCCAGCAGTCCCCCAGTCCCTGGCGGGACCCAGTACTTC,CASSPPVPGGTQYF
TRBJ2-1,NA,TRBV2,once,TGTGCCAGCAGAGTGGGGACAACCTACAATGAGCAGTTCTTC,CASRVGTTYNEQFF
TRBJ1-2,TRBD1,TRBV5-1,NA,TGCGCCAGCAGGGGGACAGGGAACTATGGCTACACCTTC,CASRGTGNYGYTF
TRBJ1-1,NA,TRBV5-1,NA,TGCGCCAGCAGCTCTGAGAACACTGAAGCTTTCTTT,CASSSENTEAFF
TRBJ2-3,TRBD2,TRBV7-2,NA,TGTGCCAGCAGCTTAGCGCTGGCGGGAGGGAGCACAGATACGCAGTATTTT,CASSLALAGGSTDTQYF
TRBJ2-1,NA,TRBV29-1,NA,TGCAGCGTTGATGGAGACAGGCGCAATGAGCAGTTCTTC,CSVDGDRRNEQFF
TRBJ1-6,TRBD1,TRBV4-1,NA,TGCGCCAGCAGCCGGAGAGGGGACAGCCCTAATTCACCCCTCCACTTT,CASSRRGDSPNSPLHF
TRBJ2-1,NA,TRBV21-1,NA,TGTGCCACCCGCCTATGCAATGAGCAGTTCTTC,CATRLCNEQFF
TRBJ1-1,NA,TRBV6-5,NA,TGTGCCAGCAAGATACACAGGTGGGTCCCTGAAGCTTTCTTT,CASKIHRWVPEAFF
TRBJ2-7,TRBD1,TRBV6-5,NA,TGTGCCAGCAGCCCCACCGGGACAGCGACCTACGAGCAGTACTTC,CASSPTGTATYEQYF
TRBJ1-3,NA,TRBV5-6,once,TGTGCCAGCAGCTTGGGGTCACCTGGAAACACCATATATTTT,CASSLGSPGNTIYF
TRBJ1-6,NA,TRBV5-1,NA,TGCGCCAGCAGCCTGGACTATAATTCACCCCTCCACTTT,CASSLDYNSPLHF
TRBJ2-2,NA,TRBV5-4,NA,TGTGCCAGCAGCTTGGAAATGGTGACTAGTGGTTCCGGGGAGCTGTTTTTT,CASSLEMVTSGSGELFF
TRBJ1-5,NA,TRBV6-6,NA,TGTGCCAGCAGAGGGCAGGACTATAGCAATCAGCCCCAGCATTTT,CASRGQDYSNQPQHF